The TCR beta chain described here comes from a study of cytomegalovirus exposure and HLA in healthy donors. The repertoire was sequenced with immunoSEQ multiplex PCR; TCRdb's copy has only in-frame clones and lacks some. The repertoire consists of over 150,000 clones, with about 90% occurring once and the leading ten covering approximately 3%. The source material was PBMCs. The receptor's source is a woman in her late teens or twenties in good health and CMV-seropositive.

CDR3 sequence (DNA): TGCGCCAGCAGCTTGGGCGGGGGGAACACAGATACGCAGTATTTT. Its protein is CASSLGGGNTDTQYF. This chain links TRBV5-1 with TRBJ2-3, with 8 bases aligning to TRBD2. Germline V gene sequence: CDR1 SGHRS, CDR2 YFSETQ. This CDR3 spans 15 amino acids. J lost 2 bases, V lost 0 bases, and 2 bases had no gene match.